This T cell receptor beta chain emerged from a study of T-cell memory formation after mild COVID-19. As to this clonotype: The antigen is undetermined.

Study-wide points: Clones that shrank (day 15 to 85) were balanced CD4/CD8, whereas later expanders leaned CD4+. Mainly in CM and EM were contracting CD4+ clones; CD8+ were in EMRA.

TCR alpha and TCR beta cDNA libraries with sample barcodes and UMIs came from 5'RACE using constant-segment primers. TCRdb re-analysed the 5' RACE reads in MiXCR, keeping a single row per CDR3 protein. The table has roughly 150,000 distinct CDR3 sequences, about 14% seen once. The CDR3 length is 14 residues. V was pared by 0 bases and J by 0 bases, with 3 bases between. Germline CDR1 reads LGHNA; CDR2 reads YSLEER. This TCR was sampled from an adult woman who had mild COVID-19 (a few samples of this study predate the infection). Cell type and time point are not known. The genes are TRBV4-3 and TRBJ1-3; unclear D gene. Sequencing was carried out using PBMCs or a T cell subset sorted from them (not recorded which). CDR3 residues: CASSQENSGNTIYF. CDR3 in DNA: TGCGCCAGCAGCCAAGAAAACTCTGGAAACACCATATATTTT.